This T cell receptor (beta chain) was observed in a study of cytomegalovirus exposure and HLA in healthy donors. This CDR3 has 15 amino acids. J was trimmed by 4 bases and V by 4 bases; bases with no gene match: 9. CDR1 is SGHTS and CDR2 is YDEGEE in the germline V gene. General study points: Later work associated 16,951 TCR beta sequences with HLA alleles at 0.05 false discovery rate.

PCR primers comprised 60 Vbeta and 13 Jbeta primers. TCRdb's copy holds only in-frame clones and misses some; the assay was immunoSEQ multiplex PCR. The table includes approximately 110,000 clones, roughly 66% detected once. As to this clone: No antigen is known for it.

Sequencing was performed on PBMCs. This TCR was sampled from a man between 60 and 70 years old in good health and CMV-seropositive. This chain joins TRBV5-8 and TRBJ1-2; 8 bases map to TRBD1. In DNA form, the CDR3 reads TGTGCCAGCAGCCTCCGGACAGGGTCGGGCTATGGCTACACCTTC. The encoded protein is CASSLRTGSGYGYTF.